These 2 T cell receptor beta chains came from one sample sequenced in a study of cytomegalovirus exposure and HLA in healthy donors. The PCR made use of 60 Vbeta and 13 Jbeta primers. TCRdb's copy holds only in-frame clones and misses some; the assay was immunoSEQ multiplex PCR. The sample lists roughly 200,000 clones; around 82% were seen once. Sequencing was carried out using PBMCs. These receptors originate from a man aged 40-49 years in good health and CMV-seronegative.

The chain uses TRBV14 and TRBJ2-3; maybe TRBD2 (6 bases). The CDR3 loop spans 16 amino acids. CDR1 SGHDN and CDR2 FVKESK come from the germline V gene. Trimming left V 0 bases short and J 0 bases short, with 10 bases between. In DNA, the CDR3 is TGTGCCAGCAGCCAAGAGCGGGAAACTAGCACAGATACGCAGTATTTT. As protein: CASSQERETSTDTQYF. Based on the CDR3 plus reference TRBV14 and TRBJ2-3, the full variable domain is EAGVTQFPSHSVIEKGQTVTLRCDPISGHDNLYWYRRVMGKEIKFLLHFVKESKQDESGMPNNRFLAERTGGTYSTLKVQPAELEDSGVYFCASSQERETSTDTQYFGPGTRLTVL.

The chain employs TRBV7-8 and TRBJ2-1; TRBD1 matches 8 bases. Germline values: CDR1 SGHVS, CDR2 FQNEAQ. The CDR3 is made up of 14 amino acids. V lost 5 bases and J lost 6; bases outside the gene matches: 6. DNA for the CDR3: TGTGCCAGCAGCCCCAACACAGGGGGCAATGAGCAGTTCTTC. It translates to CASSPNTGGNEQFF.